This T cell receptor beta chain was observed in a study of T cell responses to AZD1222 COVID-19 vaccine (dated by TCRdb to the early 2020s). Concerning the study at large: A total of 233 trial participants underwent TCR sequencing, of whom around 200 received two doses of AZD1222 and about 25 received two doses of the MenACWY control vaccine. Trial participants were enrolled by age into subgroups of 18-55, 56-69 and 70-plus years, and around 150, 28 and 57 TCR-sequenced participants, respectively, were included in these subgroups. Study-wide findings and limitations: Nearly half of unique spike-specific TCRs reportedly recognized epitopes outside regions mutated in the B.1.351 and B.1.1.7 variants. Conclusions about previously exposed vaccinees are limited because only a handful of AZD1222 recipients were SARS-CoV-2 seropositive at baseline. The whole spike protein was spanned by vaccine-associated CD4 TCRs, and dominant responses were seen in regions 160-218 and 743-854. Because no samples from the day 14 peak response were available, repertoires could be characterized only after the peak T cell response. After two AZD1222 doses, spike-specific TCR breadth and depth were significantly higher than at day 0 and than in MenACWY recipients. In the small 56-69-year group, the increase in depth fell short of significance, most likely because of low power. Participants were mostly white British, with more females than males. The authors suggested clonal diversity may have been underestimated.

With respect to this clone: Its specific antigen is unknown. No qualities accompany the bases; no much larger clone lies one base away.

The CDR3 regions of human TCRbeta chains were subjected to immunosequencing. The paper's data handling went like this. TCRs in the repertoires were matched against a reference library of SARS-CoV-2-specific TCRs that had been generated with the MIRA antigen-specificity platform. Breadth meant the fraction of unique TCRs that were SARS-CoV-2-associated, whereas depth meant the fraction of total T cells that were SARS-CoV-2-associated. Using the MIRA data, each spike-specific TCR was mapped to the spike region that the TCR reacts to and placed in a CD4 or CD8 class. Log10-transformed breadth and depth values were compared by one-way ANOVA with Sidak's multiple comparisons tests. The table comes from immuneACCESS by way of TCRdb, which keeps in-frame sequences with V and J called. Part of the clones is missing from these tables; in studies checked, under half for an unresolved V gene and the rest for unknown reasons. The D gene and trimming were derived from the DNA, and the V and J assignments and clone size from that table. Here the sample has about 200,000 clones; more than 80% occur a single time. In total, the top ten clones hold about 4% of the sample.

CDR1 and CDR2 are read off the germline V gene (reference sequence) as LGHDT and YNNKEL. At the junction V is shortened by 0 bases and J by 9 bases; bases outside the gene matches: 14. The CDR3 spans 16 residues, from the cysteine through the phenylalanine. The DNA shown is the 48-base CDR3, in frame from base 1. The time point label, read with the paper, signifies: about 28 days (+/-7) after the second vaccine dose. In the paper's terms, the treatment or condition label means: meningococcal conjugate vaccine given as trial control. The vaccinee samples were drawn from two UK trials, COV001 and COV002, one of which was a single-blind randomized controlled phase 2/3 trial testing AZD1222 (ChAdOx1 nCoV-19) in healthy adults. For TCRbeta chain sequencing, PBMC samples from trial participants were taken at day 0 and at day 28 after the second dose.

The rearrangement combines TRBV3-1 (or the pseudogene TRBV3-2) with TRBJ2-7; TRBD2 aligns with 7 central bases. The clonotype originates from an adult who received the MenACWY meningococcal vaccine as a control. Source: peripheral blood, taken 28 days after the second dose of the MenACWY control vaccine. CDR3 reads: CASSQDSRLAADAQYF. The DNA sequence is TGTGCCAGCAGCCAAGATAGCCGGCTAGCGGCCGACGCGCAGTACTTC.